The TCR beta chain under discussion was sequenced for a study of T cell responses to AZD1222 COVID-19 vaccine. The table came from immunoSEQ multiplex PCR; TCRdb's copy has only in-frame clones and leaves some out. The repertoire holds 95,000 to 150,000 clones, about nine tenths seen once, with over 7.5% in the top ten. Germline V gene sequence: CDR1 MGHRA, CDR2 YSYEKL. There are 19 residues in the CDR3. V lost 0 bases, J lost 4 bases, and 9 bases stayed unmatched. Points on this clone: Its antigen is currently unknown.

Recipients boosted at about 4 weeks or about 12 weeks are pooled. Overall study results and limits: CD4 TCRs linked to vaccination spanned spike, dominating at 160-218 and 743-854.

This sample comprised peripheral blood, obtained 28 days after the second AZD1222 dose. This clonotype was sampled from an adult who received the AZD1222 COVID-19 vaccine. The chain links TRBV4-1 to TRBJ2-3; 14 positions match TRBD2. CDR3 DNA sequence: TGCGCCAGCAGCCAAGATCGTTGGACTAGCGGGGGGAGGGCAGATACGCAGTATTTT. Translation gives CASSQDRWTSGGRADTQYF.